The 26 T cell receptor beta chains listed next were all sequenced from one sample in a study of identical twins. TCRdb ran MiXCR on the 5' RACE reads and lists one entry per CDR3 protein. The table lists 750,000 to 950,000 distinct CDR3 sequences, around 12% of them singletons, with about 1.6% in the top ten. The sample also formed part of further work on yellow fever vaccine responses in identical twins.

The sequenced sample consisted of PBMCs. These receptor sequences come from a young woman in good health.

A few counts support this clonotype. This rearrangement joins TRBV12-5 to TRBJ2-3, with 8 positions matching TRBD2. Per the germline V gene, CDR1 is LGHNT and CDR2 is FRNRAP. The CDR3 has 16 residues. V shed 4 bases and J 0 bases; nucleotides not matched to a gene: 6. CDR3 region: CASGWAGGISTDTQYF. The CDR3, as DNA: TGTGCTAGTGGTTGGGCGGGGGGTATAAGCACAGATACGCAGTATTTT.

This chain uses TRBV24-1 with TRBJ2-1; the D is unclear. CDR3 length: 15 residues. Deletions cut 0 bases from V and 1 base from J, with 6 bases between. Germline loops: CDR1 KGHDR, CDR2 SFDVKD. This CDR3 reads CATSDLQGSYNEQFF. The CDR3 coding sequence is TGTGCCACCAGTGATTTGCAAGGATCCTACAATGAGCAGTTCTTC.

In this sample, this clonotype turned up a few times. This rearrangement joins TRBV24-1 to TRBJ2-1, with TRBD1 matching 7 bases. Germline V lookup: CDR1 KGHDR, CDR2 SFDVKD. The CDR3 contains 16 residues. The ends lost 5 bases at V and 0 bases at J; junction bases unmatched: 6. The CDR3 sequence is CATSGPGQSSYNEQFF. CDR3 sequence (DNA): TGTGCCACCAGTGGTCCGGGACAGAGCTCCTACAATGAGCAGTTCTTC.

This clonotype was found a few times. The chain recombines TRBV7-9 with TRBJ2-2, with 11 positions matching TRBD2. Germline-derived CDR1 and CDR2 are SEHNR and FQNEAQ (reference sequence). This CDR3 comprises 15 residues. V trimming: 9 bases; J trimming: 4 bases; junction bases outside the gene matches: 7. CDR3 residues: CASTLGLAATGELFF. The CDR3 region has the DNA TGTGCCAGTACTCTGGGACTAGCGGCCACCGGGGAGCTGTTTTTT.

This clonotype was observed a few times. The chain carries TRBV20-1 and TRBJ1-6, with D possibly matching TRBD1 (6 bases). V gave up 4 bases and J gave up 14 bases, with 12 bases separating them. CDR3 length equals 11 residues. In germline, CDR1 is DFQATT, CDR2 SNEGSKA (reference sequence). CDR3 coding DNA: TGCAGTGCTACACAGGGTTCCTCCCTCCACTTT. Translation: CSATQGSSLHF.

The V gene is TRBV11-2, the J gene TRBJ2-2; D uncertain. The CDR3 length is 14 residues. Germline assignment: CDR1 SGHAT and CDR2 FQNNGV. V was clipped by 4 bases and J by 3 bases, with 9 bases between them. The DNA of the CDR3 is TGTGCCAGCAGCTCCGACCCTTACACCGGGGAGCTGTTTTTT. It encodes CASSSDPYTGELFF.

In its sample, this clonotype was seen a few times. The rearrangement joins TRBV7-8 to TRBJ1-5; D gene uncertain. The CDR3 totals 15 residues. Germline assignment: CDR1 SGHVS and CDR2 FQNEAQ. Trimming took 6 bases from V and 0 from J, leaving 12 bases between them. The CDR3: CASSRRHFSNQPQHF. For the CDR3, the DNA is TGTGCCAGCAGTCGCCGACACTTTAGCAATCAGCCCCAGCATTTT. The whole variable domain, remainder taken from reference TRBV7-8 and TRBJ1-5, is GAGVSQSPRYKVAKRGQDVALRCDPISGHVSLFWYQQALGQGPEFLTYFQNEAQLDKSGLPSDRFFAERPEGSVSTLKIQRTQQEDSAVYLCASSRRHFSNQPQHFGDGTRLSIL.

The V gene is TRBV6-5, the J gene TRBJ2-2; D is tentatively TRBD1 or TRBD2 (5 bases each). Germline loops: CDR1 MNHEY, CDR2 SVGAGI. The CDR3 spans 14 residues. V was clipped by 0 bases and J by 5 bases, with 7 bases between them. This CDR3 is CASSYSWGTGELFF. CDR3 in DNA: TGTGCCAGCAGTTACTCTTGGGGGACCGGGGAGCTGTTTTTT.

The rearrangement links TRBV4-1 to TRBJ2-5; TRBD1 is a possible D gene (6 bases). V gave up 4 bases and J gave up 5 bases, with 17 bases separating them. CDR1 and CDR2 from the germline V gene are MGHRA and YSYEKL. The CDR3 sequence is 15 residues long. The CDR3, as DNA: TGCGCCAGCAGCCGCCTGACAGGTTCGGGGGAGACCCAGTACTTC. As protein: CASSRLTGSGETQYF.

The chain joins TRBV6-5 to TRBJ1-1; no reliable D call. V lost 3 bases and J 6 bases, leaving 5 bases between the germline ends. CDR3 length equals 11 residues. Germline CDR1 and CDR2: MNHEY and SVGAGI. The CDR3 DNA reads as TGTGCCAGCAGTTATAAGGCTGAAGCTTTCTTT. This translates into CASSYKAEAFF.

This clonotype was counted a few times. The CDR3 DNA is TGTGCCAGCAGCAGAGTTTCAGGGGCCGCGAAGAACACTGAAGCTTTCTTT. Protein product: CASSRVSGAAKNTEAFF. The chain combines TRBV7-9 with TRBJ1-1, with D perhaps TRBD1 (6 bases). Trimming removed 5 bases at V and 1 base at J, with 20 bases between. Germline-derived CDR1 and CDR2 are SEHNR and FQNEAQ (reference sequence). The CDR3 runs 17 residues.

This clonotype was seen repeatedly, ten times or more. This sequence joins TRBV6-5 and TRBJ2-7; possibly TRBD2 for D (5 bases). There are 14 residues in the CDR3. The germline V gene has CDR1 MNHEY and CDR2 SVGAGI. V lost 2 bases, J lost 0 bases, and 8 bases lay in between. CDR3: CASSYARDSYEQYF. In DNA form, the CDR3 reads TGTGCCAGCAGTTACGCCCGGGACTCCTACGAGCAGTACTTC.

This clonotype came up many times. V gene TRBV7-9 combines with J gene TRBJ1-1; weak D call: TRBD1 (5 bases). The V end lost 1 base, the J end lost 6 bases, and 15 bases lay between the germline ends. CDR1 is SEHNR and CDR2 is FQNEAQ in the germline V gene (reference sequence). The CDR3 has 15 residues. The CDR3 reads CASSLGGDFRAEAFF. The DNA of the CDR3 is TGTGCCAGCAGCTTAGGGGGGGACTTCCGGGCTGAAGCTTTCTTT.

This clonotype showed up just a few times. The chain has TRBV7-9 and TRBJ2-1, with 7 positions matching TRBD1. CDR3 length equals 15 residues. V trimming: 3 bases; J trimming: 8 bases; junction bases outside the gene matches: 10. The V gene's germline CDR1 is SEHNR and CDR2 FQNEAQ (reference sequence). CDR3 DNA sequence: TGTGCCAGCAGCTTTAGTAGGGGGCTGAGCGATGAGCAGTTCTTC. Its protein is CASSFSRGLSDEQFF.

This clonotype has more than one count but fewer than ten. This sequence joins TRBV11-2 and TRBJ2-1; unclear D gene. The CDR3 loop spans 17 amino acids. CDR1 and CDR2 from the germline V gene are SGHAT and FQNNGV. V was clipped by 1 base and J by 0 bases, with 13 bases between them. The CDR3 bases are TGTGCCAGCAGCTTAGGGACCCTACTAAACTCCTACAATGAGCAGTTCTTC. The encoded protein is CASSLGTLLNSYNEQFF.

The chain uses TRBV20-1 and TRBJ2-7, with TRBD1 identical over 9 bases. Germline trimming cut 5 bases from V and 5 bases from J; bases unmatched to any gene: 7. CDR3 length equals 13 residues. The germline V gene encodes CDR1 DFQATT and CDR2 SNEGSKA (reference sequence). The CDR3 sequence: CSAPGTGQHEQYF. The CDR3 DNA reads TGCAGTGCTCCGGGGACAGGGCAACACGAGCAGTACTTC.

This clonotype was counted many times. The chain is built from TRBV7-9 and TRBJ1-5, with 9 positions matching TRBD1. The CDR3 consists of 15 residues. CDR1 and CDR2 from the germline V gene are SEHNR and FQNEAQ (reference sequence). Trimming took 0 bases from V and 4 from J; bases not matched to a gene: 1. CDR3: CASSLAGTGNQPQHF. The CDR3 DNA follows: TGTGCCAGCAGCTTAGCGGGGACAGGGAATCAGCCCCAGCATTTT.

This clonotype was observed once. The J gene is TRBJ1-1, the V gene TRBV15; no reliable D call. Trimming pared 1 base from V and 2 bases from J, leaving 11 bases between. Germline-derived CDR1 and CDR2 are LNHNV and YYDKDF (reference sequence). CDR3 size: 15 residues. CDR3: CATSRVFGVNTEAFF. The CDR3 DNA follows: TGTGCCACCAGCAGAGTGTTCGGCGTTAACACTGAAGCTTTCTTT.

The V gene is TRBV10-1, the J gene TRBJ2-5; TRBD1 might be the D (6 bases). The CDR3 is 15 residues long. V was shortened by 4 bases and J by 7 bases, with 19 bases between the two germline ends. Germline lookup yields CDR1 WNHNN and CDR2 SYGVQD (reference sequence). CDR3 sequence (DNA): TGCGCCAGCAGTGCCGGGACAACACTACTCGGGACCCAGTACTTC. This sequence encodes CASSAGTTLLGTQYF.

The chain employs TRBV4-1 and TRBJ2-7; D gene uncertain. CDR3 length equals 15 residues. Trimming removed 1 base from V and 3 bases from J, with 13 bases in between. Germline V gene lookup returns CDR1 MGHRA and CDR2 YSYEKL. Here the CDR3 DNA reads TGCGCCAGCAGCCAAGTCTTTCGAGCCAACTACGAGCAGTACGTC. Its protein product is CASSQVFRANYEQYV.

The chain joins TRBV5-1 to TRBJ2-3; 10 bases fit TRBD1. The V gene end was trimmed by 3 bases and the J gene end by 3 bases; junction bases not matched to a gene: 4. The germline V gene has CDR1 SGHRS and CDR2 YFSETQ. This CDR3 comprises 15 residues. The CDR3 DNA reads as TGCGCCAGCAGCTGGACAGGGGGAAGAACAGATACGCAGTATTTT. Translated: CASSWTGGRTDTQYF.

The chain is built from TRBV27 and TRBJ2-7; D may be TRBD1 (5 bases). The CDR3 is made up of 15 amino acids. Germline values: CDR1 MNHEY, CDR2 SMNVEV (reference sequence). The germline V and J ends were trimmed by 6 bases and 3 bases, with 18 bases remaining between them. CDR3 amino acids: CASSLSGGALYEQYF. The DNA for the CDR3 is TGTGCCAGCAGCCTATCGGGTGGGGCCCTCTACGAGCAGTACTTC.

This clonotype was counted a few times. The V call is TRBV29-1, the J call TRBJ1-2; D unresolved. This CDR3 region has 11 residues. Trimming took 0 bases from V and 7 from J, leaving 6 bases between them. Germline V gene sequence: CDR1 SQVTM, CDR2 ANQGSEA. Here the CDR3 reads CSVEDLGGYTF. CDR3 in DNA: TGCAGCGTTGAAGACTTAGGTGGCTACACCTTC.

This clonotype showed up many times. CDR3 region: CASSFSTYEQYF. The CDR3 region has the DNA TGTGCCAGCAGTTTCAGCACCTACGAGCAGTACTTC. The V call is TRBV28, the J call TRBJ2-7; no clear D. Germline CDR1 MDHEN, CDR2 SYDVKM. The CDR3 length is 12 residues. Trimming pared 3 bases from V and 2 bases from J, leaving 5 bases between.

This clonotype occurred many times. The CDR3 here is CASALGGLAGVYEQYF. Written as DNA, the CDR3 is TGCGCCAGCGCTTTGGGGGGACTAGCGGGAGTTTACGAGCAGTACTTC. V gene TRBV5-1 combines with J gene TRBJ2-7; 14 nucleotides align to TRBD2. CDR1 SGHRS and CDR2 YFSETQ come from the germline V gene. Germline trimming cut 7 bases from V and 4 bases from J; bases unmatched to any gene: 10. The CDR3 loop spans 16 amino acids.

There are a few counts of this clonotype. This rearrangement joins TRBV5-6 to TRBJ2-5; 8 nucleotides align to TRBD2. Trimming at V came to 0 bases and at J to 1 base, leaving 11 bases not matched to a gene. Germline CDR1 and CDR2: SGHDT and YYEEEE. This CDR3 has 18 amino acids. CDR3 coding DNA: TGTGCCAGCAGCTTGGAGGCTAGCGGGTGGTTGGGCCAAGAGACCCAGTACTTC. Translation: CASSLEASGWLGQETQYF.